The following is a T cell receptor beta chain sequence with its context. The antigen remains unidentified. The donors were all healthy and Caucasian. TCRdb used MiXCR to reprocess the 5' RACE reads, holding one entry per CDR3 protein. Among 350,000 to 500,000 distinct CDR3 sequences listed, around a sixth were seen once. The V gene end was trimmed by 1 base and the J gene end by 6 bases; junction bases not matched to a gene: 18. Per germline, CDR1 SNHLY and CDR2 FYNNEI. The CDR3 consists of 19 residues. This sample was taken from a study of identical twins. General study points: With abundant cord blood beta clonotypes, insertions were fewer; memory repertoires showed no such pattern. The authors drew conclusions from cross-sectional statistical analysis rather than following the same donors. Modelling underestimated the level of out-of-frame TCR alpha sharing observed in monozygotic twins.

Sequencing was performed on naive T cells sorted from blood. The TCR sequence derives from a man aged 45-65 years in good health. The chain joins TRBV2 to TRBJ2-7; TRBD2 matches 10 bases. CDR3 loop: CASSEGPVGLAVKGSEQYF. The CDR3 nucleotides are TGTGCCAGCAGTGAAGGTCCGGTTGGACTAGCGGTTAAGGGCTCCGAGCAGTACTTC.